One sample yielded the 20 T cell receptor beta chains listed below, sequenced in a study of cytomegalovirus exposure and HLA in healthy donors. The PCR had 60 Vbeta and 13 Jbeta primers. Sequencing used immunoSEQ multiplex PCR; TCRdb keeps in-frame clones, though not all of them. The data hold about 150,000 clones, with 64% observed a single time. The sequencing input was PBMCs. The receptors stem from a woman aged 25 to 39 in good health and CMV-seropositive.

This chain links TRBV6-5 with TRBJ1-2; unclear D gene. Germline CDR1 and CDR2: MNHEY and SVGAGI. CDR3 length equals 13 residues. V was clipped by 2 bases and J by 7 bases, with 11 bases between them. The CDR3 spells CASSYGVIGGYTF. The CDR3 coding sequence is TGTGCCAGCAGTTACGGAGTTATCGGTGGCTACACCTTC.

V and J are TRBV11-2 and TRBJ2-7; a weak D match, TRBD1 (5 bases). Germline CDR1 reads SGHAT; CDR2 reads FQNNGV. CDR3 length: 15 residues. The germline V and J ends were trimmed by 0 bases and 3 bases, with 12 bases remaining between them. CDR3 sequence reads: CASSLDLDRDYEQYF. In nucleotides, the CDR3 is TGTGCCAGCAGCTTAGATCTCGACAGAGACTACGAGCAGTACTTC.

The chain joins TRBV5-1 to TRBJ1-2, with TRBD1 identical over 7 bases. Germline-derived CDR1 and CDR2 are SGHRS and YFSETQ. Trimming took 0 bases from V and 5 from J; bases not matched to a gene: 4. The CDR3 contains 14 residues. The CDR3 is CASSLEVRGYGYTF. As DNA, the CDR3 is TGCGCCAGCAGCTTGGAGGTCAGGGGGTATGGCTACACCTTC. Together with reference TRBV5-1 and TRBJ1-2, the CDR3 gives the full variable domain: KAGVTQTPRYLIKTRGQQVTLSCSPISGHRSVSWYQQTPGQGLQFLFEYFSETQRNKGNFPGRFSGRQFSNSRSEMNVSTLELGDSALYLCASSLEVRGYGYTFGSGTRLTVV.

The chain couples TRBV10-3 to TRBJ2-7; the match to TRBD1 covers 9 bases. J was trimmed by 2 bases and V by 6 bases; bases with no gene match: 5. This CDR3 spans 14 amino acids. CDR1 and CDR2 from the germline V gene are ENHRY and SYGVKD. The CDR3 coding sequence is TGTGCCATCAGGGAGGGACAGGGCCCCTACGAGCAGTACTTC. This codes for CAIREGQGPYEQYF.

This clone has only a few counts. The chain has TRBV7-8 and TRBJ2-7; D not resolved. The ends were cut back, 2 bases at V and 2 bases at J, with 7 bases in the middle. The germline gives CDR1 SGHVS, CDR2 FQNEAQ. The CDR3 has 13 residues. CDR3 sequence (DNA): TGTGCCAGCAGCTTAATTAGTACCTACGAGCAGTACTTC. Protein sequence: CASSLISTYEQYF.

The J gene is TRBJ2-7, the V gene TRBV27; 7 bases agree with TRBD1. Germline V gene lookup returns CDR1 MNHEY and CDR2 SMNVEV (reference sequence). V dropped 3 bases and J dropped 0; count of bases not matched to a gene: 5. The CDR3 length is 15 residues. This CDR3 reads CASSFGRGSSYEQYF. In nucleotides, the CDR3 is TGTGCCAGCAGTTTTGGCAGGGGGAGCTCCTACGAGCAGTACTTC.

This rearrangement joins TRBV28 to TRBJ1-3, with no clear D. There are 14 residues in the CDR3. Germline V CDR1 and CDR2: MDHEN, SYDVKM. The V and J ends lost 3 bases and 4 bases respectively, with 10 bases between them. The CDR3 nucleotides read TGTGCCAGCAGTTTGGCAGGTCTGGGAAACACCATATATTTT. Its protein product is CASSLAGLGNTIYF.

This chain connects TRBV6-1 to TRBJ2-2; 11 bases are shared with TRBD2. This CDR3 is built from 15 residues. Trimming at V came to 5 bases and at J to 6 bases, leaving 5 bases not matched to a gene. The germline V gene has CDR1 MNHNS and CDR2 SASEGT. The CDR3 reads CASSPTSGSSGELFF. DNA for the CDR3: TGTGCCAGCAGTCCAACTAGCGGGAGCTCCGGGGAGCTGTTTTTT.

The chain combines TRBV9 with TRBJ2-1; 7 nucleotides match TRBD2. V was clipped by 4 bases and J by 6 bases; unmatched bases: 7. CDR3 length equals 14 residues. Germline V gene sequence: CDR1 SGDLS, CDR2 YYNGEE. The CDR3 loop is CASSSRDYLNEQFF. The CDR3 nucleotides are TGTGCCAGCAGCTCCCGGGACTATCTCAATGAGCAGTTCTTC.

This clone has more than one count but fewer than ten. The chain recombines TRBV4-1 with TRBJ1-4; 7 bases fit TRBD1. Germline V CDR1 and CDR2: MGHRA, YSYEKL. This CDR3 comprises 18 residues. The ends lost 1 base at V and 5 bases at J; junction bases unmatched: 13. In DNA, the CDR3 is TGCGCCAGCAGCCAAGTGAGGGGGCCGAAAACCCAAAATGAAAAACTGTTTTTT. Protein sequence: CASSQVRGPKTQNEKLFF.

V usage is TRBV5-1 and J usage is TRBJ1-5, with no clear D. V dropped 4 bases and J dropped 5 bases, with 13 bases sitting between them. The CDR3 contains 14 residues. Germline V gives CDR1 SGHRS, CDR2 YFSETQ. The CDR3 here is CASSLDGGYQPQHF. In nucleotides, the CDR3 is TGCGCCAGCAGCCTGGACGGTGGTTATCAGCCCCAGCATTTT. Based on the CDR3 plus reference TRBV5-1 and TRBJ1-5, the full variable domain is KAGVTQTPRYLIKTRGQQVTLSCSPISGHRSVSWYQQTPGQGLQFLFEYFSETQRNKGNFPGRFSGRQFSNSRSEMNVSTLELGDSALYLCASSLDGGYQPQHFGDGTRLSIL.

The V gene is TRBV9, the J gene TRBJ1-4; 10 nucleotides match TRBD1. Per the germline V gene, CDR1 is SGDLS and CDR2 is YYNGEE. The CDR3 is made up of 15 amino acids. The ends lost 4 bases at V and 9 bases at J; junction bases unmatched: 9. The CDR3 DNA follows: TGTGCCAGCAGCTCGGAGGGACAGGGGCCCCAAAAACTGTTTTTT. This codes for CASSSEGQGPQKLFF.

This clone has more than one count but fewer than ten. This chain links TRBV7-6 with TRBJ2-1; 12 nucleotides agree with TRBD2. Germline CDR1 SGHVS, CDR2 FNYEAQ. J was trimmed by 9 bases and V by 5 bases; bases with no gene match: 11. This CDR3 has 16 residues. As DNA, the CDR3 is TGTGCCAGCAGCGTCAGGGCTAGCGGGAGGGACATTGAGCAGTTCTTC. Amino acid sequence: CASSVRASGRDIEQFF.

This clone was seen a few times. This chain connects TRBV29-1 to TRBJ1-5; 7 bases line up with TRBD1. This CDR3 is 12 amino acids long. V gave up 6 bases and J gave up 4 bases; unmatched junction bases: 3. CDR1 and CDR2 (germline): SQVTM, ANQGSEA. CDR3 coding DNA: TGCAGCGTCCGGGACAGTAATCAGCCCCAGCATTTT. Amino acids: CSVRDSNQPQHF. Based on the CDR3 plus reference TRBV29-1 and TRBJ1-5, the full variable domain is SAVISQKPSRDICQRGTSLTIQCQVDSQVTMMFWYRQQPGQSLTLIATANQGSEATYESGFVIDKFPISRPNLTFSTLTVSNMSPEDSSIYLCSVRDSNQPQHFGDGTRLSIL.

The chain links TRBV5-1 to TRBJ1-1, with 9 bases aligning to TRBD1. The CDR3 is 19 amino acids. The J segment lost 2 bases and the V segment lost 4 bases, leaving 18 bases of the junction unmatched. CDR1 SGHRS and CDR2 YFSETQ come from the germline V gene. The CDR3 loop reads CASSQGLGTGILGNTEAFF. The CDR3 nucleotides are TGCGCCAGCAGCCAGGGGCTCGGGACAGGGATCTTGGGAAACACTGAAGCTTTCTTT.

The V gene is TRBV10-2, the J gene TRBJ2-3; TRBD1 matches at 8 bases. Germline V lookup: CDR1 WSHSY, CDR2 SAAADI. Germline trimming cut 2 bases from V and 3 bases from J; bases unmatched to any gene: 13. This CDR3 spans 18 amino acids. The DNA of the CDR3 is TGCGCCAGCAGTGAGAATGGTCGTCGGACAGGGTGGACAGATACGCAGTATTTT. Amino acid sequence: CASSENGRRTGWTDTQYF.

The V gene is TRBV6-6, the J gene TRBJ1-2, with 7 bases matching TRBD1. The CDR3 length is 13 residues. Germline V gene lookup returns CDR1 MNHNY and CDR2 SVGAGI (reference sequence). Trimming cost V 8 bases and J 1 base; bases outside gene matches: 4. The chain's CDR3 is CASQTGHNYGYTF. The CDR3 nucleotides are TGTGCCAGCCAGACAGGGCATAACTATGGCTACACCTTC.

CDR3 DNA: TGTGCCAGCAGTGTTCAGGGGTTGGATTCACCCCTCCACTTT. The encoded protein is CASSVQGLDSPLHF. The V and J genes are TRBV2 and TRBJ1-6, with a possible D match to TRBD1 (6 bases). The CDR3 spans 14 residues. V gave up 4 bases and J gave up 8 bases, with 12 bases separating them. Germline V gene sequence: CDR1 SNHLY, CDR2 FYNNEI.

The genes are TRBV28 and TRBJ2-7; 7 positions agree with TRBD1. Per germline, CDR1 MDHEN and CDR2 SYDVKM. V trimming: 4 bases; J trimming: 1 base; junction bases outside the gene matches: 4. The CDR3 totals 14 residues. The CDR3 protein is CASSSDRRSYEQYF. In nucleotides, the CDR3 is TGTGCCAGCAGTTCGGACAGGCGTTCCTACGAGCAGTACTTC.

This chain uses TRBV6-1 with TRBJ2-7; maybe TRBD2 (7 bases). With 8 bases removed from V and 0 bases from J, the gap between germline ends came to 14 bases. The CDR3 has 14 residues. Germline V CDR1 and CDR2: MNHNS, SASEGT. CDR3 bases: TGTGCCAGCTCTTTCGGGGGGCCCTCCTACGAGCAGTACTTC. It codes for CASSFGGPSYEQYF.